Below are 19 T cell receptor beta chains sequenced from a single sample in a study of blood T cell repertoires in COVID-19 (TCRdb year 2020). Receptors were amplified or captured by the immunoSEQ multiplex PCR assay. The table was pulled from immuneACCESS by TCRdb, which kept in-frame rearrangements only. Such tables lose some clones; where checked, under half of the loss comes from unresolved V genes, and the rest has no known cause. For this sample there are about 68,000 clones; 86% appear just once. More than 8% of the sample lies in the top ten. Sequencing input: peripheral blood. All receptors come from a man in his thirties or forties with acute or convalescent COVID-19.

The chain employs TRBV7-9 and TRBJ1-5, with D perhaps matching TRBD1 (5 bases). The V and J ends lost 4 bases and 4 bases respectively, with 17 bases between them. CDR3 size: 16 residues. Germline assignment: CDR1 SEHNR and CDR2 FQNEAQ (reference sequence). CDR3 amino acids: CASSSGGGARNQPQHF. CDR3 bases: TGTGCCAGCAGCTCGGGTGGTGGGGCGCGGAATCAGCCCCAGCATTTT.

This CDR3 is CASSQYPGSNQPQHF. Written as DNA, the CDR3 is TGTGCCAGCTCACAATATCCCGGTAGCAATCAGCCCCAGCATTTT. The rearrangement joins TRBV18 to TRBJ1-5; D unclear. The germline V gene encodes CDR1 KGHSH and CDR2 LQKENI. The V gene lost 4 bases and the J gene lost 0 bases, with 10 bases spanning the gap. CDR3 length: 15 residues.

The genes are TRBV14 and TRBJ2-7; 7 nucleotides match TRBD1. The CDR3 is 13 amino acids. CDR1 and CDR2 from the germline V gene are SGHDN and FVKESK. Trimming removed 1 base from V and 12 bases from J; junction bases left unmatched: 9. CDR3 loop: CASSQGAGDRVYF. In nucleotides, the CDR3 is TGTGCCAGCAGCCAAGGGGCTGGAGACAGGGTGTACTTC. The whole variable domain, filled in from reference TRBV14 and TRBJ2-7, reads EAGVTQFPSHSVIEKGQTVTLRCDPISGHDNLYWYRRVMGKEIKFLLHFVKESKQDESGMPNNRFLAERTGGTYSTLKVQPAELEDSGVYFCASSQGAGDRVYFGPGTRLTVT.

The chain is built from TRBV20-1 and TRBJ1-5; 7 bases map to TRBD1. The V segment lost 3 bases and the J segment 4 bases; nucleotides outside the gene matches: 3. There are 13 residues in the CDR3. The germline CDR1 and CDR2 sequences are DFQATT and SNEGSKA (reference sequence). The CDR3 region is CSASSTGNQPQHF. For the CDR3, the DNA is TGCAGTGCTAGTTCGACAGGGAATCAGCCCCAGCATTTT.

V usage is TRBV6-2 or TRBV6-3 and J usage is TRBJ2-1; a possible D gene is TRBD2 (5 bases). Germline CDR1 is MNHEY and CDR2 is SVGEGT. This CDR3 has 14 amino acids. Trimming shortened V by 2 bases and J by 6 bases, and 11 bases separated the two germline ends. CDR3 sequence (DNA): TGTGCCAGCAGTTACGAAGCGGTGTCCAATGAGCAGTTCTTC. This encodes CASSYEAVSNEQFF.

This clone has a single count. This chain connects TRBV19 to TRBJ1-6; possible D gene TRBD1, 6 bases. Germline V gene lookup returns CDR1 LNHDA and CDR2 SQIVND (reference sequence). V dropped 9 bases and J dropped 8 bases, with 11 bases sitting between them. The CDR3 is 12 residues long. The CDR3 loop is CASRAGDSPLHF. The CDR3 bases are TGTGCCAGCCGCGCAGGGGATTCACCCCTCCACTTT.

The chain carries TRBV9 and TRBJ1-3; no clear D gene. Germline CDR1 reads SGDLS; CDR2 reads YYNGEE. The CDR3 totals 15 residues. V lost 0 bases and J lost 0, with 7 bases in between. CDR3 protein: CASSVGISSGNTIYF. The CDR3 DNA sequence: TGTGCCAGCAGCGTAGGAATCAGCTCTGGAAACACCATATATTTT.

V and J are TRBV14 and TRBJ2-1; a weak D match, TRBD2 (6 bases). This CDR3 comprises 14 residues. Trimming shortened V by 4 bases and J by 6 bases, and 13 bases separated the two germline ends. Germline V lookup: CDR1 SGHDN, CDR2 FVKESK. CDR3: CASSPFGTSNEQFF. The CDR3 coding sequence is TGTGCCAGCAGCCCTTTTGGGACTTCCAATGAGCAGTTCTTC.

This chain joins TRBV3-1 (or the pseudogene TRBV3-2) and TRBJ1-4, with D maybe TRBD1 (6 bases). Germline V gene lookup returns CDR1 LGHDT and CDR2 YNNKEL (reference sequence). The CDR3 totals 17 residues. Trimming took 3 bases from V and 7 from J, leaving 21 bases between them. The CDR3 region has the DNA TGTGCCAGCAGCCAGAGCGCAGGGGTCGATTTCGGTGAAAAACTGTTTTTT. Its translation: CASSQSAGVDFGEKLFF.

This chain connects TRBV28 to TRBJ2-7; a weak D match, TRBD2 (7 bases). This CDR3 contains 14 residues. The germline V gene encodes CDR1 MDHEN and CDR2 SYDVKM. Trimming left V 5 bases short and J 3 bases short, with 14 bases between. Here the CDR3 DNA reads TGTGCCAGCAGTGCGGGGAGGGGGATCTACGAGCAGTACTTC. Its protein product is CASSAGRGIYEQYF.

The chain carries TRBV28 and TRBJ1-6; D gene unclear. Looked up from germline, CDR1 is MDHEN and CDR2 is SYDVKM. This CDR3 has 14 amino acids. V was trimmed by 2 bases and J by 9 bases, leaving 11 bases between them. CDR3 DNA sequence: TGTGCCAGCAGTTTAGGTCAGGCGGGTTCACCCCTCCACTTT. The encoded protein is CASSLGQAGSPLHF.

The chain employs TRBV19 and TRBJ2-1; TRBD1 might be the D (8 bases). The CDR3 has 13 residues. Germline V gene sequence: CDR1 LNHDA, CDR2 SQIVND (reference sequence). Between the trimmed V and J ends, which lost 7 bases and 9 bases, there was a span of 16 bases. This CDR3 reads CASNPDREGEQFF. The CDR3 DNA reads TGTGCCAGTAACCCGGACAGGGAGGGTGAGCAGTTCTTC.

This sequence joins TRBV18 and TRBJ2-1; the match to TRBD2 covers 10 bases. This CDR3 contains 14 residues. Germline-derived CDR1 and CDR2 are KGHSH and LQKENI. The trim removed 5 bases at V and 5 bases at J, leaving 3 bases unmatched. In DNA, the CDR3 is TGTGCCAGCTCAGAACTAGCGGGGAACAATGAGCAGTTCTTC. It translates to CASSELAGNNEQFF.

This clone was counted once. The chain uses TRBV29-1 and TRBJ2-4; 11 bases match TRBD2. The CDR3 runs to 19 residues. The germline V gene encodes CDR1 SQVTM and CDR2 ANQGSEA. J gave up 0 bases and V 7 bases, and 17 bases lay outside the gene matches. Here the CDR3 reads CSAIPQLAGVGLAKNIQYF. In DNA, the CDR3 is TGCAGCGCCATACCACAACTAGCGGGAGTGGGACTAGCCAAAAACATTCAGTACTTC.

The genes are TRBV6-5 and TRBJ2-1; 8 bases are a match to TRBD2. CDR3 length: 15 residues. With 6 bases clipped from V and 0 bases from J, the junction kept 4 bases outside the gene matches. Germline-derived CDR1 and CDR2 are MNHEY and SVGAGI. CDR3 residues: CASSRSGSSYNEQFF. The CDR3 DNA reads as TGTGCCAGCAGCAGAAGCGGGAGCTCCTACAATGAGCAGTTCTTC.

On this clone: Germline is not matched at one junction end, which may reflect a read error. The CDR3 nucleotides read TGTGCCAGCAGCGTCGGCAGGGCCCAATACTTC. This encodes CASSVGRAQYF. This chain connects TRBV5-6 to TRBJ2-5; TRBD1 might be the D (5 bases). The CDR3 sequence is 11 residues long. CDR1 is SGHDT and CDR2 is YYEEEE in the germline V gene.

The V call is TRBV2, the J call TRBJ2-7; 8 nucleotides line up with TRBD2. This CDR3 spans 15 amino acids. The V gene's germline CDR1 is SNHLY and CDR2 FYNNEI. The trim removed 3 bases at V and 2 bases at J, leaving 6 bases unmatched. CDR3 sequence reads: CASSDVLAATYEQYF. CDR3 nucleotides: TGTGCCAGCAGTGATGTACTAGCGGCAACCTACGAGCAGTACTTC.

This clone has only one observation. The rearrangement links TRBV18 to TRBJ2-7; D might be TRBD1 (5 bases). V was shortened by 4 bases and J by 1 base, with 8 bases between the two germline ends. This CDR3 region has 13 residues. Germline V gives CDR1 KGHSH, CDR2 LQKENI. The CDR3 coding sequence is TGTGCCAGCTCACTGGACAAGTCCTACGAGCAGTACTTC. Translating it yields CASSLDKSYEQYF.

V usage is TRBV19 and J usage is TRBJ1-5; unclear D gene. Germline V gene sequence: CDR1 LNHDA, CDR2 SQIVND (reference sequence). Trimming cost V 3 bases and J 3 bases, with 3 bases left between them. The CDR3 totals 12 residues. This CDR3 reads CASSINNQPQHF. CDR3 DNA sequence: TGTGCCAGTAGTATCAACAATCAGCCCCAGCATTTT. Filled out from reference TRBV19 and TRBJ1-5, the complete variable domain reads DGGITQSPKYLFRKEGQNVTLSCEQNLNHDAMYWYRQDPGQGLRLIYYSQIVNDFQKGDIAEGYSVSREKKESFPLTVTSAQKNPTAFYLCASSINNQPQHFGDGTRLSIL.